This T cell receptor (beta chain) was sequenced for a study of blood T cell repertoires in COVID-19. Study-level background: Sites in the United States, Italy and Spain provided acute and convalescent COVID-19 samples. From T cells, B-cell-depleted T cells, or PBMCs came the material, which was cDNA or gDNA.

The CDR3 spans 13 residues. The V gene lost 7 bases and the J gene lost 12 bases, with 16 bases spanning the gap. Germline CDR1 and CDR2: MRHNA and SNTAGT. Methods used by the authors: The assay estimated nucleated cells by amplifying reference gene primers. Sequencing was performed with immunoSEQ multiplex PCR; in TCRdb, only in-frame clones are kept and a portion is missing. The DNA gave D and trimming, while V, J and clone size come from that table. This repertoire shows about 210,000 clones, approximately 89% found once; its top ten account for 4% to 5.5%. The sample consisted of peripheral blood. The TCR comes from a woman between 40 and 55 years old with acute or convalescent COVID-19. The gene calls are TRBV6-4 and TRBJ1-6; D is possibly TRBD1 (5 bases). As DNA, the CDR3 is TGTGCCAGCAATGAGGGCGATACAGGACCCCTCCACTTT. Translating gives CASNEGDTGPLHF.